The clone carrying this T cell receptor beta chain was seen once. The CDR3 spans 13 residues. V was clipped by 7 bases and J by 6 bases, with 15 bases between them. Germline V gives CDR1 MDHEN, CDR2 SYDVKM. The record originates from a study of blood T cell repertoires in COVID-19. About the research overall: The United States, Italy and Spain supplied acute and convalescent COVID-19 samples.

Original processing notes: Reference gene primers were amplified, and this amplification served to estimate nucleated cell counts. Using immunoSEQ multiplex PCR, the repertoire was profiled, and TCRdb retains in-frame clones only, with some absent. V, J and clone size were drawn from that table, and D and trimming were deduced from the DNA. The sample records 300,000 to 350,000 clones, 90% being singletons. The clonotype was recovered from a woman in her twenties or thirties with COVID-19, enrolled during active disease. Material: peripheral blood. V gene TRBV28 combines with J gene TRBJ1-2, with D unclear. This CDR3 is CASIGGSWDGYTF. The CDR3 DNA reads as TGTGCCAGCATCGGAGGGTCCTGGGATGGCTACACCTTC.